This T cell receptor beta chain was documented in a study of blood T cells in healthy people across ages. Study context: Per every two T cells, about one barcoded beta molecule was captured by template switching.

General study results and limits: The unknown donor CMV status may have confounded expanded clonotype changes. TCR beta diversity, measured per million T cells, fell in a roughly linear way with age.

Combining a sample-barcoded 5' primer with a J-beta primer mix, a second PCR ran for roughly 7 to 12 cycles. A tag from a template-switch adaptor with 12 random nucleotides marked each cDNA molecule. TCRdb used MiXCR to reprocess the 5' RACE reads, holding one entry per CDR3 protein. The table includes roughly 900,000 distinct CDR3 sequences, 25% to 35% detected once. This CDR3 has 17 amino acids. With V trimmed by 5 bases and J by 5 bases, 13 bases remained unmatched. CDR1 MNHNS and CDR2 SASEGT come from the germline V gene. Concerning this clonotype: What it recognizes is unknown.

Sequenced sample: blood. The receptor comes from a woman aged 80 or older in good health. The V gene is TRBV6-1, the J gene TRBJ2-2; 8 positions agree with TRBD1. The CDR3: CASSPSPRGLSTGELFF. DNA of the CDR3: TGTGCCAGCAGTCCTTCTCCCAGGGGGCTGTCTACCGGGGAGCTGTTTTTT.